These 31 T cell receptor beta chains came from one sample sequenced in a study of shared clonotypes between healthy human individuals. Sequencing used immunoSEQ multiplex PCR; TCRdb keeps in-frame clones, though not all of them. This repertoire shows approximately 500,000 clones, 70% to 80% found once; its top ten account for about 11%. Source material: PBMCs. These receptors all come from a woman between 35 and 50 years old in good health. Some clones in this sample may be carry-over from other donors' samples.

This rearrangement joins TRBV15 to TRBJ2-1; 7 bases map to TRBD2. Germline V gene sequence: CDR1 LNHNV, CDR2 YYDKDF (reference sequence). J was trimmed by 6 bases and V by 0 bases; bases with no gene match: 5. The CDR3 is 15 amino acids. The CDR3 loop reads CATSRDAGVINEQFF. The CDR3 bases are TGTGCCACCAGCAGAGACGCGGGAGTAATCAATGAGCAGTTCTTC.

The chain recombines TRBV15 with TRBJ2-6; D unresolved. The CDR3 loop spans 16 amino acids. The germline gives CDR1 LNHNV, CDR2 YYDKDF (reference sequence). Trimming stripped 1 base from V and 4 bases from J, with 11 bases between. Here the CDR3 reads CATSRAPGSGANVLTF. CDR3 nucleotides: TGTGCCACCAGCAGAGCCCCAGGATCGGGGGCCAACGTCCTGACTTTC.

This clone occurred a few times. The chain recombines TRBV6-1 with TRBJ2-1; the D call may be TRBD1 or TRBD2 (5 bases each). Germline V gene sequence: CDR1 MNHNS, CDR2 SASEGT. V was pared by 1 base and J by 12 bases, with 16 bases between. The CDR3 runs 14 residues. CDR3 coding DNA: TGTGCCAGCAGTGAAGGGGACCCCTCAGACGGGCAGTTCTTC. Amino acid sequence: CASSEGDPSDGQFF.

V and J are TRBV11-3 and TRBJ2-3, with 8 bases fitting TRBD2. The CDR3 is 15 residues long. J was trimmed by 6 bases and V by 2 bases; bases with no gene match: 7. The germline V gene has CDR1 SGHNT and CDR2 YENEEA. CDR3 sequence reads: CASSLYGGVGDTQYF. CDR3 nucleotides: TGTGCCAGCAGCTTATACGGGGGGGTTGGGGATACGCAGTATTTT.

The rearrangement links TRBV27 to TRBJ2-1; a weak D match, TRBD1 (5 bases). Germline CDR1 reads MNHEY; CDR2 reads SMNVEV (reference sequence). Between the trimmed V and J ends, which lost 0 bases and 4 bases, there was a span of 13 bases. This CDR3 spans 16 amino acids. CDR3: CASSLSGLSSYNEQFF. The CDR3, as DNA: TGTGCCAGCAGTTTATCGGGGCTATCCTCTTACAATGAGCAGTTCTTC.

Remarks on this clone: A read error likely explains this, since a far larger clone differs by one base. The J gene is TRBJ2-5, the V gene TRBV7-9; the D call may be TRBD1 or TRBD2 (6 bases each). CDR3 length equals 13 residues. Germline V lookup: CDR1 SEHNR, CDR2 FQNEAQ (reference sequence). In DNA, the CDR3 is TGTGCCAGCACCCTGGGGGGCCAAGAGACCCGGTACTTC. It translates to CASTLGGQETRYF.

The V gene is TRBV18, the J gene TRBJ1-1; D is undetermined. CDR3 length equals 13 residues. The ends were cut back, 0 bases at V and 4 bases at J, with 6 bases in the middle. Germline CDR1 KGHSH, CDR2 LQKENI. CDR3 DNA sequence: TGTGCCAGCTCACCACCCTCGGGCACTGAAGCTTTCTTT. It yields the protein CASSPPSGTEAFF.

This chain uses TRBV30 with TRBJ1-5; D uncertain. V dropped 2 bases and J dropped 0 bases, with 11 bases sitting between them. This CDR3 has 15 residues. Germline assignment: CDR1 GTSNPN and CDR2 SVGIG (reference sequence). CDR3: CAWSQADYSNQPQHF. CDR3 nucleotides: TGTGCCTGGAGTCAGGCCGACTATAGCAATCAGCCCCAGCATTTT. Full variable domain (remainder filled in from reference TRBV30 and TRBJ1-5): SQTIHQWPATLVQPVGSPLSLECTVEGTSNPNLYWYRQAAGRGLQLLFYSVGIGQISSEVPQNLSASRPQDRQFILSSKKLLLSDSGFYLCAWSQADYSNQPQHFGDGTRLSIL.

This rearrangement joins TRBV5-8 to TRBJ1-1; 8 bases map to TRBD1. The germline CDR1 and CDR2 sequences are SGHTS and YDEGEE. This CDR3 has 11 residues. The V gene end was trimmed by 7 bases and the J gene end by 11 bases; junction bases not matched to a gene: 7. As DNA, the CDR3 is TGTGCCAGCGGCAGACAGGGGATGGCTTTCTTT. Protein: CASGRQGMAFF.

In this sample, this clone turned up many times. The chain combines TRBV6-4 with TRBJ2-1; perhaps TRBD2 as D (5 bases). The CDR3 runs 15 residues. Trimming removed 3 bases at V and 0 bases at J, with 9 bases between. Germline lookup yields CDR1 MRHNA and CDR2 SNTAGT. CDR3 protein: CASSERESSYNEQFF. CDR3 bases: TGTGCCAGCAGTGAAAGGGAGAGCTCCTACAATGAGCAGTTCTTC.

This chain links TRBV27 with TRBJ2-5, with 7 bases matching TRBD2. Germline CDR1 MNHEY, CDR2 SMNVEV (reference sequence). The CDR3 is 16 amino acids. V was clipped by 1 base and J by 1 base; unmatched bases: 6. Written as DNA, the CDR3 is TGTGCCAGCAGTTTATGGGCTAGCGGACCCCAAGAGACCCAGTACTTC. Protein sequence: CASSLWASGPQETQYF.

The chain links TRBV28 to TRBJ2-7; D assignment may be TRBD1 or TRBD2 (5 bases each). The germline V gene encodes CDR1 MDHEN and CDR2 SYDVKM. The CDR3 is 14 amino acids. V lost 6 bases to trimming and J lost 3 bases, with 15 bases between them. CDR3 region: CASRPPGPHYEQYF. The CDR3 DNA sequence: TGTGCCAGCAGACCACCGGGACCCCACTACGAGCAGTACTTC.

Only one count was recorded for this clone. The rearrangement joins TRBV5-1 to TRBJ2-3; D is possibly TRBD1 (6 bases). V lost 0 bases and J 4 bases, leaving 6 bases between the germline ends. Looked up from germline, CDR1 is SGHRS and CDR2 is YFSETQ. CDR3 length: 13 amino acids. The CDR3 nucleotides read TGCGCCAGCAGCTTGGAGGGGGCAGATACGCAGTATTTT. Its translation: CASSLEGADTQYF.

The V gene is TRBV5-1, the J gene TRBJ2-3, with a weak D call TRBD2 (7 bases). This CDR3 spans 14 amino acids. Germline V gene sequence: CDR1 SGHRS, CDR2 YFSETQ. V was clipped by 3 bases and J by 2 bases, with 10 bases between them. The CDR3 coding sequence is TGCGCCAGCAGCTCGGGGGGCAACACAGATACGCAGTATTTT. Protein: CASSSGGNTDTQYF.

The CDR3 DNA follows: TGTGCCAGCAGCCCAGGGACGTCGTTTTCTGGAAACACCATATATTTT. Translating it yields CASSPGTSFSGNTIYF. The V gene is TRBV5-4, the J gene TRBJ1-3; D possibly corresponds to TRBD1 (5 bases). This CDR3 is 16 amino acids long. Per the germline V gene, CDR1 is SGHNT and CDR2 is YYREEE (reference sequence). The germline V and J ends were trimmed by 4 bases and 1 base, with 15 bases remaining between them.

This chain joins TRBV18 and TRBJ2-7, with no clear D. The CDR3 has 14 amino acids. CDR1 KGHSH and CDR2 LQKENI come from the germline V gene. V was clipped by 4 bases and J by 0 bases, with 10 bases between them. The CDR3 spells CASSLLSTSYEQYF. The CDR3 coding sequence is TGTGCCAGCTCACTCTTATCAACCTCCTACGAGCAGTACTTC.

A remark on this clone: This could be a read error, since a much larger clone is one nucleotide away. No conserved phenylalanine or tryptophan ends this CDR3, so it is likely a read error. This chain uses TRBV30 with TRBJ1-2; D may be TRBD1 (6 bases). The germline gives CDR1 GTSNPN, CDR2 SVGIG (reference sequence). The CDR3 length is 13 residues. The V gene lost 3 bases and the J gene lost 3 bases, with 11 bases spanning the gap. The CDR3 DNA is TGTGCCTGGAGACAGGGCAATGACTATGGCTACACCTTG. Translated, it gives CAWRQGNDYGYTL.

The chain uses TRBV11-2 and TRBJ2-1; the D is unclear. The CDR3 sequence is 13 residues long. V lost 9 bases and J 5 bases, leaving 14 bases between the germline ends. The germline CDR1 and CDR2 sequences are SGHAT and FQNNGV. The CDR3 loop is CARSDLRDNEQFF. CDR3 coding DNA: TGTGCCAGGTCCGATCTACGGGACAATGAGCAGTTCTTC.

This chain links TRBV29-1 with TRBJ2-5; D might be TRBD1 (6 bases). CDR1 is SQVTM and CDR2 is ANQGSEA in the germline V gene. CDR3 length: 14 residues. Trimming took 7 bases from V and 2 from J, leaving 17 bases between them. The CDR3 loop reads CSAPARGAQETQYF. CDR3 nucleotide sequence: TGCAGCGCTCCAGCCAGGGGTGCTCAAGAGACCCAGTACTTC.

This chain links TRBV19 with TRBJ1-5; D call uncertain. CDR1 is LNHDA, CDR2 SQIVND, per germline (reference sequence). The length of the CDR3 is 17 residues. V was cut by 3 bases and J by 0 bases, with 15 bases left in between. CDR3 sequence: CASSIGPSGYSNQPQHF. In nucleotides, the CDR3 is TGTGCCAGTAGTATCGGACCCTCCGGGTATAGCAATCAGCCCCAGCATTTT.

J is TRBJ2-7 and V is TRBV5-5, with a tentative D call TRBD2 (6 bases). Germline V gives CDR1 SGHKS, CDR2 YYEKEE (reference sequence). The length of the CDR3 is 15 residues. Trimming stripped 3 bases from V and 6 bases from J, with 19 bases between. CDR3 bases: TGTGCCAGCAGCTCAGTCGGAGGGGCAGGTCTCGAGCAGTACTTC. Translation gives CASSSVGGAGLEQYF.

The chain recombines TRBV5-5 with TRBJ2-7; TRBD2 is a possible D gene (5 bases). The length of the CDR3 is 16 residues. V was clipped by 1 base and J by 5 bases, with 19 bases between them. Per germline, CDR1 SGHKS and CDR2 YYEKEE (reference sequence). The CDR3 DNA is TGTGCCAGCAGCTTGTCCGCCCGGGGAGTTATTAACGAGCAGTACTTC. Its protein product is CASSLSARGVINEQYF.

The V call is TRBV6-5, the J call TRBJ1-1; D uncertain. The V gene lost 0 bases and the J gene lost 2 bases, with 7 bases spanning the gap. The CDR3 covers 14 residues. Germline lookup yields CDR1 MNHEY and CDR2 SVGAGI. The CDR3 DNA follows: TGTGCCAGCAGTTACTCCGGAGAAAACACTGAAGCTTTCTTT. Translation gives CASSYSGENTEAFF.

The rearrangement joins TRBV4-3 to TRBJ2-1, with 9 positions matching TRBD1. The CDR3 sequence is 18 residues long. The trim removed 0 bases at V and 7 bases at J, leaving 13 bases unmatched. Germline values: CDR1 LGHNA, CDR2 YSLEER. The CDR3 reads CASSQDREGTGIGNEQFF. CDR3 sequence (DNA): TGCGCCAGCAGCCAAGATCGAGAAGGGACAGGGATCGGGAATGAGCAGTTCTTC.

The chain combines TRBV7-8 with TRBJ2-7, with D tentatively TRBD2 (6 bases). The CDR3 covers 16 residues. Trimming pared 5 bases from V and 7 bases from J, leaving 24 bases between. The V gene's germline CDR1 is SGHVS and CDR2 FQNEAQ. The CDR3 spells CASSPRGRGTAQEQYF. CDR3 in DNA: TGTGCCAGCAGCCCCCGAGGACGGGGGACCGCCCAGGAGCAGTACTTC. The complete variable domain, with remaining parts taken from reference TRBV7-8 and TRBJ2-7, reads GAGVSQSPRYKVAKRGQDVALRCDPISGHVSLFWYQQALGQGPEFLTYFQNEAQLDKSGLPSDRFFAERPEGSVSTLKIQRTQQEDSAVYLCASSPRGRGTAQEQYFGPGTRLTVT.

The chain recombines TRBV10-3 with TRBJ1-5; a possible D gene is TRBD1 (6 bases). The V and J ends lost 0 bases and 0 bases respectively, with 6 bases between them. The CDR3 sequence is 15 residues long. CDR1 and CDR2 (germline): ENHRY, SYGVKD. The CDR3 here is CAISESGHSNQPQHF. CDR3 DNA sequence: TGTGCCATCAGTGAGTCGGGACATAGCAATCAGCCCCAGCATTTT.

The genes are TRBV30 and TRBJ2-7; D is ambiguous. Germline-derived CDR1 and CDR2 are GTSNPN and SVGIG (reference sequence). The CDR3 extends over 11 amino acids. Trimming removed 1 base at V and 3 bases at J, with 4 bases between. CDR3 residues: CAWSELYEQYF. The CDR3 DNA reads TGTGCCTGGAGTGAACTCTACGAGCAGTACTTC.

The V and J genes are TRBV28 and TRBJ1-5; no firm D call. The germline CDR1 and CDR2 sequences are MDHEN and SYDVKM. The CDR3 totals 15 residues. V gave up 5 bases and J gave up 3 bases, with 14 bases separating them. This CDR3 is CASSPAGVFNQPQHF. CDR3 sequence (DNA): TGTGCCAGCAGTCCTGCCGGGGTCTTCAATCAGCCCCAGCATTTT.

The genes are TRBV7-2 and TRBJ2-5; the D is unclear. The CDR3 totals 13 residues. The germline V gene encodes CDR1 SGHTA and CDR2 FQGNSA. This CDR3 reads CATRFPDQETQYF. CDR3 sequence (DNA): TGTGCTACCCGATTTCCGGATCAAGAGACCCAGTACTTC.

V and J are TRBV6-1 and TRBJ2-7; D gene ambiguous. The length of the CDR3 is 11 residues. CDR1 is MNHNS, CDR2 SASEGT, per germline. V dropped 8 bases and J dropped 1 base, with 6 bases sitting between them. The CDR3 nucleotides read TGTGCCAGCGCTGGTTCCTACGAGCAGTACTTC. It specifies CASAGSYEQYF.

This clone was counted ten times or more. Other DNA sequences from this sample encode an identical CDR3 as well. This sequence joins TRBV6-5 and TRBJ2-1; a weak D match, TRBD1 (5 bases). V lost 2 bases, J lost 6 bases, and 14 bases lay in between. The germline V gene encodes CDR1 MNHEY and CDR2 SVGAGI. The CDR3 runs 15 residues. CDR3 in DNA: TGTGCCAGCAGTTACAGGGGATCCTGGGCCAATGAGCAGTTCTTC. It encodes CASSYRGSWANEQFF.